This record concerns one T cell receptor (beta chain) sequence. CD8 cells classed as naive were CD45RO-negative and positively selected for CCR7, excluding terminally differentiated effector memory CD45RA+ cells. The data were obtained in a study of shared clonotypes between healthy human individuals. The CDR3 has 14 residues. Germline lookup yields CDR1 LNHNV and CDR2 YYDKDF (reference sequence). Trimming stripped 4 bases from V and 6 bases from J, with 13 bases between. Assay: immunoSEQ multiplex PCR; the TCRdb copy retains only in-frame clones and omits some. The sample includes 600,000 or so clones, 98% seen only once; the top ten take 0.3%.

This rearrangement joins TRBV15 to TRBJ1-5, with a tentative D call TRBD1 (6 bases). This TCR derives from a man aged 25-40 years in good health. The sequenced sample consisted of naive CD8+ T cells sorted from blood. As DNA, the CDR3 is TGTGCCACCAGCACCGACAGGTCTCGTCAGCCCCAGCATTTT. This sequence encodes CATSTDRSRQPQHF.